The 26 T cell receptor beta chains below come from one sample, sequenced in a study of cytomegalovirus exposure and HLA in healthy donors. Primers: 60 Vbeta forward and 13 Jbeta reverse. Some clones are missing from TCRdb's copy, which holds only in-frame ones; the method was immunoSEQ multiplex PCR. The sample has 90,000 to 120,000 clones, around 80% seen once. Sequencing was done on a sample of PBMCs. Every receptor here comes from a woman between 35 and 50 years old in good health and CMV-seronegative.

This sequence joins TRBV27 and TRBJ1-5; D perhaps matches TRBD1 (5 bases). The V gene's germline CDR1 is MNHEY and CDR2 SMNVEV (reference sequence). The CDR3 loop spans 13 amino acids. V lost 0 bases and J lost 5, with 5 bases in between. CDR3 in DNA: TGTGCCAGCAGTTTATCGGGGCATCAGCCCCAGCATTTT. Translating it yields CASSLSGHQPQHF.

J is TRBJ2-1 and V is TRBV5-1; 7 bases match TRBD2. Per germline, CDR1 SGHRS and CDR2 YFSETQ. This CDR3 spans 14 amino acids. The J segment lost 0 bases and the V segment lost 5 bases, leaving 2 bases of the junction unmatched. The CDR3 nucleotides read TGCGCCAGCAGGACTAGCCGCTCCTACAATGAGCAGTTCTTC. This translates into CASRTSRSYNEQFF.

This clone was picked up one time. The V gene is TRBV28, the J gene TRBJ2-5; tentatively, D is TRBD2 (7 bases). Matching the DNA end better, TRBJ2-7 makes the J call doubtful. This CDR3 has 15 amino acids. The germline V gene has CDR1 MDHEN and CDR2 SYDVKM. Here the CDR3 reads CASSSLGGGTYEQYF. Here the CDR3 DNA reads TGTGCCAGCAGCTCGCTAGGGGGAGGGACCTACGAGCAGTACTTC.

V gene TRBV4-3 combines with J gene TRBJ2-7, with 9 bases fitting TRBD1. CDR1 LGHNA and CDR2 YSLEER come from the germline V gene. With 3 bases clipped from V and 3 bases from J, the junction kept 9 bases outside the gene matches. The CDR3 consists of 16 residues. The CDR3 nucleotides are TGCGCCAGCAGCCATTCTTCCGGGACAGGGATCTACGAGCAGTACTTC. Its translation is CASSHSSGTGIYEQYF.

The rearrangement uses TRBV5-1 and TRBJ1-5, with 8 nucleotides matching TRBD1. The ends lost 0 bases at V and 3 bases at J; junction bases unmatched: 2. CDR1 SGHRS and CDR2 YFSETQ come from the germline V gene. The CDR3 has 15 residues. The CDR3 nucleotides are TGCGCCAGCAGCTTGGGGACAGGGTACAATCAGCCCCAGCATTTT. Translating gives CASSLGTGYNQPQHF.

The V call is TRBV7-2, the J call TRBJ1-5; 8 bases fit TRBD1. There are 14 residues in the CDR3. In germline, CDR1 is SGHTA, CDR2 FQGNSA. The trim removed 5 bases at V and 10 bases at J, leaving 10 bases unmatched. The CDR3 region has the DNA TGTGCCAGCAGCCCTTGGGACAGGCGGAAACCCCAGCATTTT. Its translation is CASSPWDRRKPQHF.

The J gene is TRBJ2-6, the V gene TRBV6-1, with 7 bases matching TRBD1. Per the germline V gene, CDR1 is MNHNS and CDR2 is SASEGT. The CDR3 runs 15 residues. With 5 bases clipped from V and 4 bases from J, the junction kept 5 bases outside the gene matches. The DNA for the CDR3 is TGTGCCAGCAGTATACAGGGGTCCGGGGCCAACGTCCTGACTTTC. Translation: CASSIQGSGANVLTF.

The CDR3 sequence is CASSQGSPGQGYNEQFF. The CDR3 DNA follows: TGCGCCAGCAGCCAAGGCTCGCCGGGACAGGGATACAATGAGCAGTTCTTC. The chain is built from TRBV4-3 and TRBJ2-1; TRBD1 matches 9 bases. The CDR3 sequence is 17 residues long. Germline V gene lookup returns CDR1 LGHNA and CDR2 YSLEER. The J segment lost 4 bases and the V segment lost 1 base, leaving 8 bases of the junction unmatched.

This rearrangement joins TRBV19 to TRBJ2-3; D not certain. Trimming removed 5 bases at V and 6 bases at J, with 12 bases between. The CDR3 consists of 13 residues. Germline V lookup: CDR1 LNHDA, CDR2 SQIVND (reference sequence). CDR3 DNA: TGTGCCAGTAGTCACCCTTCGGTGGATACGCAGTATTTT. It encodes CASSHPSVDTQYF.

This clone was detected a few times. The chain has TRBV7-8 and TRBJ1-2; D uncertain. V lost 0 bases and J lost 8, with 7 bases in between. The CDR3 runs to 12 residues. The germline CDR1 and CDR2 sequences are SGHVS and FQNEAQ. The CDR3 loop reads CASSLAGRGYTF. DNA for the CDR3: TGTGCCAGCAGCTTAGCTGGGCGAGGCTACACCTTC.

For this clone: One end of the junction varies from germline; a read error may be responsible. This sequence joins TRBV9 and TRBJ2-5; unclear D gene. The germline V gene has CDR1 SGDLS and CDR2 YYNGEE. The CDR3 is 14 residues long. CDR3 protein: CASSVEKYSEAQYF. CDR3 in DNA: TGTGCCAGCAGCGTAGAGAAGTATTCAGAGGCCCAGTACTTC.

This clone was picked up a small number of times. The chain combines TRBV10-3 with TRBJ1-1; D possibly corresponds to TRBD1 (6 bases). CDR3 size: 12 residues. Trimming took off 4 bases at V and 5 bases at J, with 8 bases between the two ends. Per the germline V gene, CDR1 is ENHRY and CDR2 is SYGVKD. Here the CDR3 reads CAISVQGTEAFF. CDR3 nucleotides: TGTGCCATCAGTGTACAGGGAACTGAAGCTTTCTTT.

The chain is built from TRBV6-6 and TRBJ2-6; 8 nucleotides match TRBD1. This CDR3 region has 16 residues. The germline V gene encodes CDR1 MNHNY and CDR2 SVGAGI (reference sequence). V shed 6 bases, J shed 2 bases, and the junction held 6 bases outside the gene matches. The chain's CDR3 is CASRPPTGAGANVLTF. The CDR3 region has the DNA TGTGCCAGCAGGCCCCCGACAGGGGCTGGGGCCAACGTCCTGACTTTC.

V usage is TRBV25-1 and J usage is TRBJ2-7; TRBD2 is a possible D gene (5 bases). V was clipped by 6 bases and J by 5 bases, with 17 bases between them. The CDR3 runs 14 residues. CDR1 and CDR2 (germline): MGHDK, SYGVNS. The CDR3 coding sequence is TGTGCCAGCAGCGAGGGAGCCTCCATGCACGAGCAGTACTTC. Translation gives CASSEGASMHEQYF.

The CDR3, as DNA: TGTGCCAGCAGTCCTATGACTGCCGAAGCTTTCTTT. Its translation is CASSPMTAEAFF. The chain has TRBV28 and TRBJ1-1; D call uncertain. V was clipped by 5 bases and J by 8 bases, with 12 bases between them. Germline V gene sequence: CDR1 MDHEN, CDR2 SYDVKM. The CDR3 runs to 12 residues.

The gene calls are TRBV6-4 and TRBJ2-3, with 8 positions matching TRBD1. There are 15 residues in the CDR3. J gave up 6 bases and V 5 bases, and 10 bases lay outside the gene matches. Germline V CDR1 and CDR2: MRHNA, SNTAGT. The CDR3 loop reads CASSKRSTGADTQYF. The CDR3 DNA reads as TGTGCCAGCAGTAAGCGATCGACAGGGGCGGATACGCAGTATTTT.

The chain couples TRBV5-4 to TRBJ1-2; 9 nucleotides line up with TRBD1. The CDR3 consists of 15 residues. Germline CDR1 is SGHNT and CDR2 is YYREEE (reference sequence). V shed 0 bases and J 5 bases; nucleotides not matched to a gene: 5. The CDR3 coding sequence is TGTGCCAGCAGCTTGGGGGGACAGGGTGGTTATGGCTACACCTTC. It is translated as CASSLGGQGGYGYTF.

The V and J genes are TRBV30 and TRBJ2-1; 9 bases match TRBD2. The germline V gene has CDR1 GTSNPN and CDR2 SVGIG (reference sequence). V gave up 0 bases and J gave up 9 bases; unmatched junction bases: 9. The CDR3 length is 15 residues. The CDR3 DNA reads TGTGCCTGGAGTGTATTAGCGGGAGAGTTGGGTGAGCAGTTCTTC. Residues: CAWSVLAGELGEQFF.

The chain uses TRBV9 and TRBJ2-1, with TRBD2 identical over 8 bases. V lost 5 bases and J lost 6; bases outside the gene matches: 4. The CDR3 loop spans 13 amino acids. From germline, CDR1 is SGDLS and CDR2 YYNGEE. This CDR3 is CASSLAGGNEQFF. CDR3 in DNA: TGTGCCAGCAGTCTCGCGGGAGGCAATGAGCAGTTCTTC. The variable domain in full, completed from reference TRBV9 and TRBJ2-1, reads DSGVTQTPKHLITATGQRVTLRCSPRSGDLSVYWYQQSLDQGLQFLIQYYNGEERAKGNILERFSAQQFPDLHSELNLSSLELGDSALYFCASSLAGGNEQFFGPGTRLTVL.

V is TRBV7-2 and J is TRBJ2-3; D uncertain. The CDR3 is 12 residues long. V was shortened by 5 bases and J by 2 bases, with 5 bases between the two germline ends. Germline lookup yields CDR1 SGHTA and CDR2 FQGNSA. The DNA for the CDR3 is TGTGCCAGCAGCAGCTACACAGATACGCAGTATTTT. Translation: CASSSYTDTQYF.

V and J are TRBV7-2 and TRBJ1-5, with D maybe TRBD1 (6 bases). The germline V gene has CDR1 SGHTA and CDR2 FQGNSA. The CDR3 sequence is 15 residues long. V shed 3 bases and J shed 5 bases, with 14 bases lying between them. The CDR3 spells CASSFGGGGDQPQHF. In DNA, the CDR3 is TGTGCCAGCAGCTTTGGGGGAGGGGGAGATCAGCCCCAGCATTTT.

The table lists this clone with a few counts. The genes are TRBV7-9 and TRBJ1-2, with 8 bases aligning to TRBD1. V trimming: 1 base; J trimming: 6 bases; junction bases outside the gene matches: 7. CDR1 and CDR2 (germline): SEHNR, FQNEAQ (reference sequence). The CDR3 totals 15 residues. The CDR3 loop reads CASSLGGTGTHGYTF. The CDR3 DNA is TGTGCCAGCAGCTTAGGGGGGACAGGCACCCATGGCTACACCTTC. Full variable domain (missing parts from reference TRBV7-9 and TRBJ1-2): DTGVSQNPRHKITKRGQNVTFRCDPISEHNRLYWYRQTLGQGPEFLTYFQNEAQLEKSRLLSDRFSAERPKGSFSTLEIQRTEQGDSAMYLCASSLGGTGTHGYTFGSGTRLTVV.

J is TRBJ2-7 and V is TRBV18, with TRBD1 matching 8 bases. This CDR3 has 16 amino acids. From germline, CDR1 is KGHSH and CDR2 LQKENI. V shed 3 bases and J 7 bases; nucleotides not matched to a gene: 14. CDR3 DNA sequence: TGTGCCAGCTCACCCTCGTTCCAGCAGGGGGCGAGTGAGCAGTACTTC. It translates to CASSPSFQQGASEQYF.

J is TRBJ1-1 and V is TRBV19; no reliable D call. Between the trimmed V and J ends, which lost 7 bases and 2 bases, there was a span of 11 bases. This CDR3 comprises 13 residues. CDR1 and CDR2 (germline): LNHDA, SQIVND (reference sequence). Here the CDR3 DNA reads TGTGCCAGTAATTTGGGGAGAAACACTGAAGCTTTCTTT. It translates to CASNLGRNTEAFF.

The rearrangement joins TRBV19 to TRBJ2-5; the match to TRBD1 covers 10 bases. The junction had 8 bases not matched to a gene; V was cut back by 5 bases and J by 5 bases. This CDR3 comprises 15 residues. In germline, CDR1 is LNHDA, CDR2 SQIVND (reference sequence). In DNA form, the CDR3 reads TGTGCCAGTAGTCCCCGGGACAGGGGCAGGGAGACCCAGTACTTC. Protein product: CASSPRDRGRETQYF.

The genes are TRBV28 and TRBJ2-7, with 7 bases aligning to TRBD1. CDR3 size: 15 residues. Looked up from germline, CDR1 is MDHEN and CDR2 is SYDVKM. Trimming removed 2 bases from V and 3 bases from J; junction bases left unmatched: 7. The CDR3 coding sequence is TGTGCCAGCAGTTTAAGGGGACAGAAACGCTACGAGCAGTACTTC. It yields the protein CASSLRGQKRYEQYF.